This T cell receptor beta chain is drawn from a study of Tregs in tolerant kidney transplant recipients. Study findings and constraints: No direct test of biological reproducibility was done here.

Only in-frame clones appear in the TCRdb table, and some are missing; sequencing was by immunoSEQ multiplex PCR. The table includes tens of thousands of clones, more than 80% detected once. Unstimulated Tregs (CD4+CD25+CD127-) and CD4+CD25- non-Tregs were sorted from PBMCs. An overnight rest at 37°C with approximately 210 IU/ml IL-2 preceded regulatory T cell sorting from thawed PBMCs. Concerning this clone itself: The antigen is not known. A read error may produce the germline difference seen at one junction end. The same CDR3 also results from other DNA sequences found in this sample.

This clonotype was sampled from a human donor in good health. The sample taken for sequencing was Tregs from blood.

CDR3 bases: TGTGCCAGCTCACCACCCATCTCAATAGCCTACCACGAGCAGTATTTC. Encoded protein: CASSPPISIAYHEQYF. V and J are TRBV18 and TRBJ2-7, with D uncertain. The CDR3 totals 16 residues. The germline V gene encodes CDR1 KGHSH and CDR2 LQKENI.